These T cell receptor beta chains were read from a single sample in a study of T cell responses to AZD1222 COVID-19 vaccine. Only in-frame clones appear in the TCRdb table, and some are missing; sequencing was by immunoSEQ multiplex PCR. The sample gives about 92,000 clones, roughly 91% of which show up once; 22% is in the top ten. Material: peripheral blood, obtained on day 0 of AZD1222 vaccination. Receptors originate from an adult in good health. CDR3s include the opening cysteine and the closing phenylalanine or tryptophan. The order of the fields is D gene, clone size, V gene, J gene, CDR3 protein, CDR3 DNA. D genes are given only for firm matches. Rows give clone size only sometimes, using once, few, many, or a class for an expanded clone.

NA	NA	TRBV2	TRBJ1-1	CASSESWVTNTEAFF	TGTGCCAGCAGTGAGTCTTGGGTAACGAACACTGAAGCTTTCTTT
NA	NA	TRBV5-1	TRBJ2-2	CASSLAGVNTGELFF	TGCGCCAGCAGCTTGGCCGGAGTTAACACCGGGGAGCTGTTTTTT
NA	NA	TRBV10-3	TRBJ1-5	CAISDTGSQPQHF	TGTGCCATCAGTGATACGGGGTCTCAGCCCCAGCATTTT
NA	NA	TRBV2	TRBJ2-7	CASLLDYEQYF	TGTGCCAGCTTGCTGGACTACGAGCAGTACTTC
TRBD1	NA	TRBV7-2	TRBJ2-3	CASSPGQGTDTQYF	TGTGCCAGCAGTCCTGGACAGGGGACAGATACGCAGTATTTT
NA	NA	TRBV7-2	TRBJ1-3	CASSLRGSGNTIYF	TGTGCCAGCAGCTTAAGGGGCTCTGGAAACACCATATATTTT
NA	once	TRBV18	TRBJ2-3	CASSPQGVRTDTQYF	TGTGCCAGCTCACCACAAGGGGTTCGCACAGATACGCAGTATTTT
NA	NA	TRBV28	TRBJ2-7	CASTIEGGKYEQYF	TGTGCCAGCACCATCGAGGGCGGGAAATACGAGCAGTACTTC
NA	NA	TRBV5-1	TRBJ1-2	CASSLGGRDYGYTF	TGCGCCAGCAGCTTGGGGGGGCGCGACTATGGCTACACCTTC
TRBD1	many	TRBV11-2	TRBJ1-2	CASSLGTGDGYTF	TGTGCCAGCAGCTTAGGGACAGGCGATGGCTACACCTTC
TRBD1	NA	TRBV18	TRBJ1-5	CASSLRDRDAQPQHF	TGTGCCAGCTCACTGAGGGACAGGGACGCTCAGCCCCAGCATTTT
NA	NA	TRBV12-3/TRBV12-4	TRBJ2-2	CASGGRNTGELFF	TGTGCCAGTGGCGGGCGCAACACCGGGGAGCTGTTTTTT
TRBD1	NA	TRBV7-8	TRBJ1-2	CASSFSQGTNYGYTF	TGTGCCAGCAGCTTCTCACAGGGGACTAACTATGGCTACACCTTC
TRBD2	NA	TRBV4-1	TRBJ2-2	CASSQEGLAANTGELFF	TGCGCCAGCAGCCAGGAAGGACTAGCGGCCAACACCGGGGAGCTGTTTTTT
NA	NA	TRBV7-2	TRBJ1-6	CASSLRRGNYNSPLHF	TGTGCCAGCAGCTTACGCCGGGGCAACTATAATTCACCCCTCCACTTT
NA	NA	TRBV6-5	TRBJ1-1	CASSYSTLASTEAFF	TGTGCCAGCAGTTACTCCACACTAGCAAGCACTGAAGCTTTCTTT
NA	NA	TRBV12-3/TRBV12-4	TRBJ1-1	CASSFLLTTEAFF	TGTGCCAGCAGTTTCCTTTTAACCACTGAAGCTTTCTTT
NA	NA	TRBV5-6	TRBJ1-2	CASSLAGESYGYTF	TGTGCCAGCAGCTTGGCCGGGGAGAGCTATGGCTACACCTTC
NA	NA	TRBV16	TRBJ2-1	CASSQPSGFGQFF	TGTGCCAGCAGCCAACCTAGTGGGTTTGGGCAGTTCTTC
NA	NA	TRBV19	TRBJ1-2	CASTTDWGGAYGYTF	TGTGCCAGTACTACCGATTGGGGGGGAGCCTATGGCTACACCTTC
NA	once	TRBV5-4	TRBJ1-6	CASSLGAESNSPLHF	TGTGCCAGCAGCTTGGGCGCCGAATCGAATTCACCCCTCCACTTT
NA	NA	TRBV5-1	TRBJ1-2	CASSPSGWREDGYGYTF	TGCGCCAGCAGCCCCTCCGGTTGGAGGGAGGATGGCTATGGCTACACCTTC
NA	NA	TRBV21-1	TRBJ2-7	CASSKEGTSGYEQYF	TGTGCCAGCAGCAAAGAAGGAACTAGCGGCTACGAGCAGTACTTC
TRBD2	NA	TRBV15	TRBJ2-7	CATSSHRPTSGASYEQYF	TGTGCCACCAGCAGCCACCGTCCGACTAGCGGGGCATCCTACGAGCAGTACTTC
TRBD1	NA	TRBV10-3	TRBJ2-4	CAISSSQGGDKNIQYF	TGTGCCATCAGTTCTTCACAGGGGGGAGACAAAAACATTCAGTACTTC
NA	NA	TRBV5-6	TRBJ1-2	CASSDERQRNYGYTF	TGTGCCAGCAGCGACGAACGACAGAGAAACTATGGCTACACCTTC
NA	NA	TRBV7-2	TRBJ2-5	CASRPQWGMQETQYF	TGTGCCAGCAGGCCACAATGGGGGATGCAAGAGACCCAGTACTTC
NA	once	TRBV6-5	TRBJ2-1	CASRESGLSYNEQFF	TGTGCTTCCCGGGAGAGCGGCCTCTCCTACAATGAGCAGTTCTTC